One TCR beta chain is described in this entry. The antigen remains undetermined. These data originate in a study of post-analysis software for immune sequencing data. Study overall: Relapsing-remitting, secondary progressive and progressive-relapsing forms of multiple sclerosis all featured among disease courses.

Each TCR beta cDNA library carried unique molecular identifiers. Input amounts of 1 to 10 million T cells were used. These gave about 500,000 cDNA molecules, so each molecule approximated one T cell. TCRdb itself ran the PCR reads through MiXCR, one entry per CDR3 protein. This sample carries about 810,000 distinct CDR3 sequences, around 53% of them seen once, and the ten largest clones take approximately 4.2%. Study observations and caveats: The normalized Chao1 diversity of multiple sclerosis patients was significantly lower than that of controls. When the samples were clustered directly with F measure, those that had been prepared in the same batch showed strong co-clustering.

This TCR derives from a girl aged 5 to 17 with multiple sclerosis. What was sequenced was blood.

CDR3 in amino acids: CASSLGTAITYEQYF. The CDR3 nucleotides are TGTGCCAGCAGCTTGGGGACAGCTATAACCTACGAGCAGTACTTC. J is TRBJ2-7 and V is TRBV13; 7 nucleotides agree with TRBD1. With V trimmed by 3 bases and J by 2 bases, 7 bases remained unmatched. Germline V lookup: CDR1 PRHDT, CDR2 FYEKMQ (reference sequence). This CDR3 contains 15 residues.